The rows below give T cell receptor beta chains drawn from one sample of a study of CD8+ T cells in alopecia areata. Only in-frame clones appear in the TCRdb table, and some are missing; sequencing was by immunoSEQ multiplex PCR. Of 250,000 or so clones in the sample, roughly two thirds were seen once. Specimen: CD4+ T cells sorted from blood, collected at week 0. These TCRs come from a human donor with alopecia areata. Each CDR3 is given with its conserved first and last residue. Each record gives: clone size, V gene, J gene, D gene, CDR3 protein, CDR3 DNA. The D gene is left open where the match is weak. Clone size appears in some rows only: once, few, many, or a class for an expanded clone.

>.|TRBV29-1|TRBJ2-5|.
CSVTGTQETQYF
TGCAGCGTCACCGGGACCCAAGAGACCCAGTACTTC
>few|TRBV29-1|TRBJ2-5|.
CSVEEFINQETQYF
TGCAGCGTTGAAGAGTTCATAAATCAAGAGACCCAGTACTTC
>.|TRBV30|TRBJ2-5|TRBD2
CAWYSGGKTQYF
TGTGCCTGGTATAGCGGGGGGAAGACCCAGTACTTC
>.|TRBV4-1|TRBJ1-1|TRBD1
CASSQLRTGGGTEAFF
TGCGCCAGCAGCCAACTACGGACAGGGGGCGGCACTGAAGCTTTCTTT
>once|TRBV29-1|TRBJ2-5|.
CSVVGGLRDETQYF
TGCAGCGTTGTGGGGGGTCTTCGCGACGAGACCCAGTACTTC
>.|TRBV5-1|TRBJ2-1|.
CASSLEGILEQFF
TGCGCCAGCAGCTTGGAAGGGATCTTGGAGCAGTTCTTC
>.|TRBV20-1|TRBJ1-2|.
CSAYTGGYTF
TGCAGCGCTTATACTGGAGGCTACACCTTC
>few|TRBV5-1|TRBJ2-5|.
CASSLQRTQETQYF
TGCGCCAGCAGCTTGCAGCGGACCCAAGAGACCCAGTACTTC
>few|TRBV10-3|TRBJ2-1|.
CAIDDGVEQFF
TGTGCCATAGATGATGGCGTTGAGCAGTTCTTC
>.|TRBV4-3|TRBJ1-2|.
CASSGQIGIYGYTF
TGCGCCAGCAGCGGACAAATTGGAATTTATGGCTACACCTTC
>.|TRBV19|TRBJ1-5|.
CASSPQGLNQPQHF
TGTGCCAGTAGTCCACAGGGACTCAATCAGCCCCAGCATTTT
>few|TRBV29-1|TRBJ2-5|TRBD2
CSVDTGGRGETQYF
TGCAGCGTTGATACAGGCGGGAGAGGAGAGACCCAGTACTTC
>few|TRBV6-5|TRBJ2-2|.
CASSYSNGADTGELFF
TGTGCCAGCAGTTACTCGAACGGGGCCGACACCGGGGAGCTGTTTTTT
>few|TRBV30|TRBJ1-1|.
CAWSVRWNAEAFF
TGTGCCTGGAGTGTACGATGGAACGCTGAAGCTTTCTTT
>.|TRBV29-1|TRBJ1-2|.
CSAVPGINYGYTF
TGCAGCGCTGTACCCGGGATTAACTATGGCTACACCTTC
>.|TRBV29-1|TRBJ1-1|.
CSSAQGMNTEAFF
TGCAGCTCGGCCCAGGGCATGAACACTGAAGCTTTCTTT
>.|TRBV29-1|TRBJ1-2|TRBD1
CSAIIPGQGAGGYTF
TGCAGCGCGATTATCCCGGGACAGGGGGCGGGTGGCTACACCTTC
>.|TRBV10-3|TRBJ2-7|.
CAISGTTGEQYF
TGTGCCATCAGTGGGACGACGGGCGAGCAGTACTTC
>.|TRBV7-2|TRBJ2-5|.
CASSRRGAWETQYF
TGTGCCAGCAGCCGCCGCGGGGCGTGGGAGACCCAGTACTTC
>.|TRBV18|TRBJ2-5|.
CASSPLLQETQYF
TGTGCCAGCTCACCACTGCTACAAGAGACCCAGTACTTC
>.|TRBV5-6|TRBJ2-2|.
CASSRGRTGELFF
TGTGCCAGCAGCAGGGGACGGACCGGGGAGCTGTTTTTT
>.|TRBV29-1|TRBJ2-5|.
CSVEASPGETQYF
TGCAGCGTTGAGGCCAGTCCAGGAGAGACCCAGTACTTC
>.|TRBV5-1|TRBJ2-5|.
CASSFRTEETQYF
TGCGCCAGCAGCTTCCGGACAGAAGAGACCCAGTACTTC
>.|TRBV29-1|TRBJ2-2|.
CSAWGQGSTGELFF
TGCAGCGCCTGGGGGCAGGGAAGCACCGGGGAGCTGTTTTTT
>.|TRBV18|TRBJ2-6|.
CASSPLPSSTYSGANVLTF
TGTGCCAGCTCACCACTTCCCTCCTCTACGTACTCTGGGGCCAACGTCCTGACTTTC
>.|TRBV20-1|TRBJ2-3|.
CSASRADTQYF
TGCAGTGCTAGCCGCGCAGATACGCAGTATTTT
>.|TRBV29-1|TRBJ2-7|TRBD2
CSVAGTSGGLYSYEQYF
TGCAGCGTCGCCGGGACTAGCGGGGGACTTTACTCCTACGAGCAGTACTTC
>.|TRBV30|TRBJ1-1|.
CAWSVGRLNTEAFF
TGTGCCTGGAGTGTAGGGCGGTTGAACACTGAAGCTTTCTTT
>.|TRBV27|TRBJ1-1|.
CASTFRAADTEAFF
TGTGCCAGCACTTTCCGGGCCGCGGACACTGAAGCTTTCTTT
>.|TRBV30|TRBJ1-5|.
CAWSREGSGNQPQHF
TGTGCCTGGAGCCGGGAAGGGTCTGGCAATCAGCCCCAGCATTTT
>.|TRBV29-1|TRBJ2-3|.
CSVEGVRTDTQYF
TGCAGCGTTGAGGGAGTTCGCACAGATACGCAGTATTTT
>.|TRBV29-1|TRBJ1-5|.
CSVGGVNQPQHF
TGCAGCGTTGGAGGGGTTAATCAGCCCCAGCATTTT
>.|TRBV5-4|TRBJ2-3|.
CASSSGKNADTQYF
TGTGCCAGCAGCTCGGGGAAAAATGCAGATACGCAGTATTTT
>few|TRBV29-1|TRBJ2-1|TRBD2
CSVTGLAGINEQFF
TGCAGCGTGACCGGGCTAGCGGGAATCAATGAGCAGTTCTTC
>.|TRBV29-1|TRBJ2-5|.
CSVEDWPGRPQETQYF
TGCAGCGTTGAGGATTGGCCCGGGCGCCCCCAAGAGACCCAGTACTTC
>.|TRBV29-1|TRBJ1-5|.
CSVVVDSNQPQHF
TGCAGCGTTGTGGTGGATAGCAATCAGCCCCAGCATTTT
>.|TRBV11-2|TRBJ2-5|.
CASSLVAAETQYF
TGTGCCAGCAGCTTAGTGGCTGCGGAGACCCAGTACTTC
>few|TRBV14|TRBJ2-1|.
CASSLQNEQFF
TGTGCCAGCAGCCTACAGAATGAGCAGTTCTTC
>.|TRBV7-2|TRBJ1-5|TRBD1
CASSLIGQGGQPQHF
TGTGCCAGCAGCCTTATCGGACAGGGGGGTCAGCCCCAGCATTTT
>once|TRBV30|TRBJ2-7|.
CAWSAQGGEQYF
TGTGCCTGGAGCGCACAGGGCGGAGAGCAGTACTTC
>once|TRBV29-1|TRBJ2-2|.
CSVALHTGELFF
TGCAGCGTTGCCTTGCACACCGGGGAGCTGTTTTTT
>.|TRBV5-4|TRBJ2-7|.
CASSAPDRREDEQYF
TGTGCCAGCAGCGCACCGGACAGGAGGGAGGACGAGCAGTACTTC
>few|TRBV27|TRBJ2-7|.
CASSLIGQGDTYEQYF
TGTGCCAGCAGTTTAATTGGGCAGGGCGACACCTACGAGCAGTACTTC
>once|TRBV5-6|TRBJ2-7|.
CASSLFLATRSSYEQYF
TGTGCCAGCAGCTTGTTTCTAGCGACTAGGAGCTCCTACGAGCAGTACTTC
>once|TRBV6-5|TRBJ2-5|.
CASSYSMGGETQYF
TGTGCCAGCAGTTACTCGATGGGTGGGGAGACCCAGTACTTC
>many|TRBV7-9|TRBJ1-3|.
CASSSGESSGNTIYF
TGTGCCAGCAGCTCTGGGGAAAGCTCTGGAAACACCATATATTTT
>.|TRBV30|TRBJ2-7|.
CAWSVLVVDEQYF
TGTGCCTGGAGTGTACTCGTAGTAGACGAGCAGTACTTC
>.|TRBV7-2|TRBJ2-5|.
CASSFGRAQETQYF
TGTGCCAGCAGCTTCGGGCGAGCCCAAGAGACCCAGTACTTC
>.|TRBV27|TRBJ1-5|.
CASSRTGYQPQHF
TGTGCCAGCAGCCGGACGGGGTATCAGCCCCAGCATTTT
>.|TRBV29-1|TRBJ1-2|.
CSVVHRPVYGYTF
TGCAGCGTTGTGCACAGGCCGGTCTATGGCTACACCTTC
>.|TRBV7-9|TRBJ1-4|.
CASSPGAGNLYEKLFF
TGTGCCAGCAGCCCAGGTGCCGGGAACCTATATGAAAAACTGTTTTTT
>.|TRBV29-1|TRBJ1-5|.
CSVEEGMQPQHF
TGCAGCGTTGAAGAGGGGATGCAGCCCCAGCATTTT
>few|TRBV7-9|TRBJ1-2|.
CASSSVPGADYGYTF
TGTGCCAGCAGCTCAGTTCCGGGTGCGGACTATGGCTACACCTTC
>few|TRBV4-1|TRBJ1-2|TRBD1
CASSQAGTGAYGYTF
TGCGCCAGCAGCCAGGCTGGGACAGGGGCCTATGGCTACACCTTC
>once|TRBV2|TRBJ2-3|TRBD2
CASSAGLASTDTQYF
TGTGCCAGCAGTGCCGGACTAGCGAGCACAGATACGCAGTATTTT
>.|TRBV30|TRBJ1-1|.
CAWSRWGGPMNTEAFF
TGTGCCTGGAGTCGATGGGGCGGCCCAATGAACACTGAAGCTTTCTTT
>.|TRBV30|TRBJ2-3|.
CAWSVLDTQYF
TGTGCCTGGAGTGTTTTAGATACGCAGTATTTT
>.|TRBV29-1|TRBJ1-1|.
CSLEGSKNTEAFF
TGCAGCCTTGAGGGCAGTAAGAACACTGAAGCTTTCTTT
>few|TRBV2|TRBJ1-2|.
CASSSRRDSYGYTF
TGTGCCAGCAGTTCGCGTCGCGATAGCTATGGCTACACCTTC